This is a list of T cell receptor beta chains from one sample in a study of control samples from healthy donors and cancer patients. Method: immunoSEQ multiplex PCR; TCRdb's copy keeps in-frame clones and lacks some. Here the sample spans some 90,000 clones, about 88% being singletons. Sequencing used blood. Receptor source: a woman aged 55-69 years in good health. Each CDR3 is given with its conserved first and last residue. Each record gives: D gene, V gene, CDR3 protein. D genes are given only for firm matches.

>TRBD2|TRBV7-3
CASSLWAGLAGAGELFF
>-|TRBV11-2
CASSLGGRVSGNTIYF
>TRBD1|TRBV13
CASSLVGGTGAYEQYF
>-|TRBV19
CASSITRRGTPDFYGYTF
>-|TRBV29-1
CSVTRGQTNTEAFF
>TRBD1|TRBV12-3/TRBV12-4
CASSTGQRGGYTF
>-|TRBV6-1
CASSEGRGYNQPQHF
>-|TRBV25-1
CASSEYGDRKRKTQYF
>-|TRBV27
CASSLSLGGREKLFF
>-|TRBV18
CASSQDRGADTQYF
>-|TRBV7-3
CASSPGLTGRYGYTF
>TRBD1|TRBV5-1
CASSLDRGTYEQYF
>-|TRBV7-8
CASSEVDRNTEAFF
>TRBD1|TRBV4-2
CASSPLRQGSEAFF
>TRBD1|TRBV11-2
CASSLVPRGREETQYF
>TRBD1|TRBV7-9
CASSETGYSNQPQHF
>-|TRBV7-2
CASSSNSYEQYF
>TRBD1|TRBV11-2
CASSLTHARGQANYGYTF
>TRBD1|TRBV7-9
CASSLDREVNYGYTF
>TRBD2|TRBV7-9
CASSPTSGRRNEQFF
>TRBD2|TRBV11-2
CASSPRLAASSEQFF
>-|TRBV5-4
CASSLGRGANYEQYF
>TRBD1|TRBV19
CASSSRTGGRGYTF
>TRBD1|TRBV28
CASTSRTRGARMNTEAFF
>-|TRBV7-3
CASSLGALSSADTQYF
>-|TRBV2
CASSELFGAGDTEAFF
>-|TRBV5-6
CASSLGRTSYNEQFF
>TRBD2|TRBV27
CASSRTPPAGVGDVKQFF
>TRBD2|TRBV4-3
CASSRGLAGGSSYEQYF
>-|TRBV5-4
CASSLVAQETQYF
>-|TRBV4-3
CASSQDQVGTGATDTQYF
>TRBD1|TRBV25-1
CASSDRGRRNTEAFF
>-|TRBV6-2/TRBV6-3
CASSPAGPGDEQFF
>-|TRBV10-1
CASSSGYRGYGYTF
>TRBD1|TRBV15
CATSRHLGQGNYGYTF
>TRBD2|TRBV7-3
CASSLRGEHEQYF